A single sample gave rise to the 7 T cell receptor beta chains below, sequenced in a study of blood T cell repertoires in COVID-19. Sequencing was performed with immunoSEQ multiplex PCR; in TCRdb, only in-frame clones are kept and a portion is missing. The sample lists tens of thousands of clones, roughly 90% occurring once. Material: peripheral blood. The receptor set was obtained from a human donor in a cohort sampled during active COVID-19.

This sequence joins TRBV7-9 and TRBJ2-2, with a tentative D call TRBD2 (6 bases). With 0 bases removed from V and 2 bases from J, the gap between germline ends came to 13 bases. Germline assignment: CDR1 SEHNR and CDR2 FQNEAQ (reference sequence). The CDR3 has 17 residues. The CDR3 DNA reads TGTGCCAGCAGCTTAGCGGAGGGCGGGGTAAACACCGGGGAGCTGTTTTTT. It yields the protein CASSLAEGGVNTGELFF.

This clone was seen only a few times. The chain carries TRBV2 and TRBJ1-5; 8 bases align to TRBD1. Germline V CDR1 and CDR2: SNHLY, FYNNEI. V dropped 5 bases and J dropped 7; count of bases not matched to a gene: 10. This CDR3 spans 15 amino acids. The CDR3: CASSPRPGGLQPQHF. In nucleotides, the CDR3 is TGTGCCAGCAGTCCACGTCCAGGGGGCTTGCAGCCCCAGCATTTT.

The rearrangement uses TRBV7-3 and TRBJ2-3; 9 positions match TRBD2. The germline V gene has CDR1 SGHTA and CDR2 FQGTGA. The CDR3 is 15 amino acids. Trimming removed 2 bases from V and 6 bases from J; junction bases left unmatched: 6. CDR3: CASSLDLAGSDTQYF. CDR3 DNA: TGTGCCAGCAGCTTAGATCTAGCGGGATCGGATACGCAGTATTTT.

V gene TRBV7-2 combines with J gene TRBJ1-4; D call uncertain. The CDR3 spans 13 residues. Germline V gene data show CDR1 as SGHTA and CDR2 as FQGNSA. V was shortened by 3 bases and J by 8 bases, with 10 bases between the two germline ends. The CDR3 protein is CASSFGFGEKLFF. DNA for the CDR3: TGTGCCAGCAGCTTCGGGTTTGGCGAAAAACTGTTTTTT.

J is TRBJ1-3 and V is TRBV30, with TRBD1 identical over 7 bases. The ends lost 7 bases at V and 5 bases at J; junction bases unmatched: 14. This CDR3 comprises 15 residues. Germline CDR1 is GTSNPN and CDR2 is SVGIG (reference sequence). CDR3 nucleotides: TGTGCCTTTTACCGACCGGGACAGAGTAGAAACACCATATATTTT. This sequence encodes CAFYRPGQSRNTIYF.

This clone was recorded a few times. The V gene is TRBV19, the J gene TRBJ1-3; D is unresolved. V gave up 4 bases and J gave up 0 bases, with 7 bases separating them. The germline gives CDR1 LNHDA, CDR2 SQIVND (reference sequence). The CDR3 is made up of 14 amino acids. CDR3 nucleotide sequence: TGTGCCAGTAGTAACCGGGGCTCTGGAAACACCATATATTTT. It translates to CASSNRGSGNTIYF.

The J gene is TRBJ1-2, the V gene TRBV4-3; 7 bases agree with TRBD1. Germline V gene sequence: CDR1 LGHNA, CDR2 YSLEER. The CDR3 contains 14 residues. J was trimmed by 4 bases and V by 2 bases; bases with no gene match: 4. The CDR3 loop is CASSQLGDSYGYTF. CDR3 nucleotides: TGCGCCAGCAGCCAACTGGGGGACAGCTATGGCTACACCTTC.